A selection of T cell receptor beta chains follows, all from one sample in a study of T cells in localized non-small cell lung cancer. Generated by immunoSEQ multiplex PCR, the TCRdb table keeps only in-frame clones and is missing some. The sample holds about 26,000 clones, about 81% seen once. The sequencing here drew on peripheral blood, taken before any cancer treatment. The receptors originated from a woman aged 40-69 years with stage I lung adenocarcinoma. Each CDR3 is given with its conserved first and last residue. The order of the fields is clone size, V gene, J gene, CDR3 protein. Clone size appears in some rows only: once, few, many, or a class for an expanded clone.

abundance: .
v_gene: TRBV7-8
j_gene: TRBJ2-4
CDR3aa: CASSPSRMGAKNIQYF

abundance: .
v_gene: TRBV18
j_gene: TRBJ2-5
CDR3aa: CASSQSGQETQYF

abundance: .
v_gene: TRBV5-6
j_gene: TRBJ1-1
CDR3aa: CASSQLTALNTEAFF

abundance: .
v_gene: TRBV10-3
j_gene: TRBJ1-2
CDR3aa: CAITDRLYGYGYTF

abundance: .
v_gene: TRBV7-2
j_gene: TRBJ2-2
CDR3aa: CASSLFTGTNTGELFF

abundance: .
v_gene: TRBV10-3
j_gene: TRBJ2-1
CDR3aa: CAISDVNEQFF

abundance: .
v_gene: TRBV7-2
j_gene: TRBJ2-1
CDR3aa: CASSLNGPNSYNEQFF

abundance: medium-sized
v_gene: TRBV29-1
j_gene: TRBJ1-1
CDR3aa: CSSGQGGRDEAFF

abundance: .
v_gene: TRBV18
j_gene: TRBJ2-1
CDR3aa: CASSPLGQGENEQFF

abundance: .
v_gene: TRBV5-4
j_gene: TRBJ1-1
CDR3aa: CASSPRRSDTEAFF

abundance: .
v_gene: TRBV13
j_gene: TRBJ1-2
CDR3aa: CASSGGGAIRYGYTF

abundance: .
v_gene: TRBV7-9
j_gene: TRBJ1-2
CDR3aa: CASSPGREANYGYTF

abundance: .
v_gene: TRBV9
j_gene: TRBJ1-4
CDR3aa: CASSVEVNEKLFF

abundance: .
v_gene: TRBV6-6
j_gene: TRBJ1-1
CDR3aa: CASSYGGWNTEAFF

abundance: .
v_gene: TRBV7-8
j_gene: TRBJ2-1
CDR3aa: CASSAMEEAIYNEQFF

abundance: .
v_gene: TRBV11-3
j_gene: TRBJ1-1
CDR3aa: CASSVVRAVEAFF

abundance: .
v_gene: TRBV11-3
j_gene: TRBJ2-3
CDR3aa: CASSDQRGGADTQYF